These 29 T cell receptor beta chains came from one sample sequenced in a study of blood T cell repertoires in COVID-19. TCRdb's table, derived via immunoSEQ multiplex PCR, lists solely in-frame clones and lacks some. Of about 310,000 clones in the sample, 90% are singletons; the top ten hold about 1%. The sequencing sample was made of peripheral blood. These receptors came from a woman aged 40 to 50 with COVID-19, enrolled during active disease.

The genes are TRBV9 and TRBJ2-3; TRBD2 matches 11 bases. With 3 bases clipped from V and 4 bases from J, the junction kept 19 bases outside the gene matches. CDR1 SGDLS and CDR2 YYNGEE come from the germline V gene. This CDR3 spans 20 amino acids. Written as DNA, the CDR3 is TGTGCCAGCAGCGCGCGCCTTGGGACTAGCGGTGTCGCAAGGGCAGATACGCAGTATTTT. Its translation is CASSARLGTSGVARADTQYF.

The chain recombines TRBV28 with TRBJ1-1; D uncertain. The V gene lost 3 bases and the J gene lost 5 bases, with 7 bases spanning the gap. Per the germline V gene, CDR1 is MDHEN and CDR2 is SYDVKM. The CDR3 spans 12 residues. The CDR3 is CASSFLRTEAFF. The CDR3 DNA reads TGTGCCAGCAGTTTTCTGAGAACTGAAGCTTTCTTT.

The DNA for the CDR3 is TGCGCCAGCAGTGAGAGAACTCCAAACACCGGGGAGCTGTTTTTT. Amino acids: CASSERTPNTGELFF. The rearrangement joins TRBV10-2 to TRBJ2-2; no clear D. Germline V gene data show CDR1 as WSHSY and CDR2 as SAAADI. V lost 2 bases, J lost 2 bases, and 9 bases lay in between. This CDR3 has 15 residues.

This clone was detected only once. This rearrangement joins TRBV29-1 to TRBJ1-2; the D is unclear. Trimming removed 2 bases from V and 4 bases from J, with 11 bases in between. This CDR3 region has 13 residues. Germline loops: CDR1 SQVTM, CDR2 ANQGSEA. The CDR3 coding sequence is TGCAGCGTTGAAAGTGATGGGAGCTATGGCTACACCTTC. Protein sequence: CSVESDGSYGYTF.

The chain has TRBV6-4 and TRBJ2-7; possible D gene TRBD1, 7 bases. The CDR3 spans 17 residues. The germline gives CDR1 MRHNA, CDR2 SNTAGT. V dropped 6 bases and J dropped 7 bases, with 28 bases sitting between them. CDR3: CASSGGRSNRGSSEQYF. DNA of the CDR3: TGTGCCAGCAGCGGGGGACGATCAAACAGGGGTTCGAGTGAGCAGTACTTC.

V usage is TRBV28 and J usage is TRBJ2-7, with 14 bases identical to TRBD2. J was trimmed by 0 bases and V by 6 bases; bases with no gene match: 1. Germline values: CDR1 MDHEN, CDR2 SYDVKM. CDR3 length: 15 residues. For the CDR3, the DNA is TGTGCCAGCAGGGGACTAGCGGGGGCCTCCTACGAGCAGTACTTC. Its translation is CASRGLAGASYEQYF.

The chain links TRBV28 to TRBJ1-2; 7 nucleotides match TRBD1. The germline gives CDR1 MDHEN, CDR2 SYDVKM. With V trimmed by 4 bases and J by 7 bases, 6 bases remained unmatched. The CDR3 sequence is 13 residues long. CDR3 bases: TGTGCCAGCAGTTCGACAGGGAGAGGTGGCTACACCTTC. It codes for CASSSTGRGGYTF.

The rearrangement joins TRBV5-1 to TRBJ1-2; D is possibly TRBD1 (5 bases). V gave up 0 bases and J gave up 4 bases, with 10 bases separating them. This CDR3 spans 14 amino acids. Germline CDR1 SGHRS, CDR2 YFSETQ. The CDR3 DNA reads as TGCGCCAGCAGCTTGGGACAGAGATTCTATGGCTACACCTTC. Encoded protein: CASSLGQRFYGYTF.

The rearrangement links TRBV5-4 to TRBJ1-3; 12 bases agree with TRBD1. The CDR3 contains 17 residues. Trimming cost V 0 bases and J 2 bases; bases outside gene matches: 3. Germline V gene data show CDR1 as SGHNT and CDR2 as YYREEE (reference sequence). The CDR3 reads CASSLAGTGGTGNTIYF. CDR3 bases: TGTGCCAGCAGCTTGGCCGGGACAGGGGGCACTGGAAACACCATATATTTT.

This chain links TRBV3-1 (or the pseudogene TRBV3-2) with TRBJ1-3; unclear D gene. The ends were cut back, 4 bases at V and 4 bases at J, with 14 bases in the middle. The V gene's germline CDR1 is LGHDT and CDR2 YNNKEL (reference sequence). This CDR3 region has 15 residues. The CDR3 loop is CASSPRGIRGNTIYF. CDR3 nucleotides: TGTGCCAGCAGCCCCCGAGGAATTCGGGGAAACACCATATATTTT.

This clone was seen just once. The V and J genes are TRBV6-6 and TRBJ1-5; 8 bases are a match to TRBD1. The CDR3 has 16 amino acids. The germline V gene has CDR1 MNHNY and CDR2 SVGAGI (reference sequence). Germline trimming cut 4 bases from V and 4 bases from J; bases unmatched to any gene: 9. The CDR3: CASSSPNRGDNQPQHF. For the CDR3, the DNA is TGTGCCAGCAGTTCGCCCAACAGGGGGGATAATCAGCCCCAGCATTTT.

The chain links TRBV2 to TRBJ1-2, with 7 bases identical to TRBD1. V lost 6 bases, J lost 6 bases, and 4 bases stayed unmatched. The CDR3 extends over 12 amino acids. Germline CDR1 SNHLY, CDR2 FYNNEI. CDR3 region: CASSFTGDGYTF. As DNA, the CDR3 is TGTGCCAGCAGCTTTACAGGGGATGGCTACACCTTC.

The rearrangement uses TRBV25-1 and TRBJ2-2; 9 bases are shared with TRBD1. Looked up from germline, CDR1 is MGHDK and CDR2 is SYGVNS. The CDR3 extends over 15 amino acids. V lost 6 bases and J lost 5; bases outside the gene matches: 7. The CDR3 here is CASSGYRGRTGELFF. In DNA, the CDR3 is TGTGCCAGCAGCGGGTACAGGGGGCGGACCGGGGAGCTGTTTTTT.

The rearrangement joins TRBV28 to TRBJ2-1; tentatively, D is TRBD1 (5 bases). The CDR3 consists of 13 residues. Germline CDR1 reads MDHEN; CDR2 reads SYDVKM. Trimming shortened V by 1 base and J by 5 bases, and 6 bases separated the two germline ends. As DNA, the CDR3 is TGTGCCAGCAGTTTATCACAGGACAATGAGCAGTTCTTC. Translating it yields CASSLSQDNEQFF.

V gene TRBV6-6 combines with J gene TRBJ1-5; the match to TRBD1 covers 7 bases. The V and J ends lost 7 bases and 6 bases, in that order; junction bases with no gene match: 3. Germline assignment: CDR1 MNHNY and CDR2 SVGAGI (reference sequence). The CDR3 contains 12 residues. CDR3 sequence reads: CASTPGGQPQHF. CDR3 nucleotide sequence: TGTGCCAGCACCCCAGGGGGTCAGCCCCAGCATTTT.

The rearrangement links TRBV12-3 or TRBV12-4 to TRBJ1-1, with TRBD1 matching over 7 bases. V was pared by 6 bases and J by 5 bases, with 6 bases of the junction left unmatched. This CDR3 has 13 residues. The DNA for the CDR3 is TGTGCCAGCAGATATACAGGGGAGACTGAAGCTTTCTTT. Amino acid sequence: CASRYTGETEAFF.

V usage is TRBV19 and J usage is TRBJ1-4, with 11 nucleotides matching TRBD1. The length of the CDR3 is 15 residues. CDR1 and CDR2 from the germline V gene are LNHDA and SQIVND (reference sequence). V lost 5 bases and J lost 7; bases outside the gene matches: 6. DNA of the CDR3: TGTGCCAGTAGTCCGCGGACAGGGGGCGGTGAAAAACTGTTTTTT. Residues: CASSPRTGGGEKLFF.

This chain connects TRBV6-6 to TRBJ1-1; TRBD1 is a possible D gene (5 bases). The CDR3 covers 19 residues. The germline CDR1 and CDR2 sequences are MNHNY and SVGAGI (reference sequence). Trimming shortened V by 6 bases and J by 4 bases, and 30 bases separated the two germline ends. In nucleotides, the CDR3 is TGTGCCAGCAGCTACATGCCAATACGCCAAAAGGGACTGGGCACTGAAGCTTTCTTT. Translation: CASSYMPIRQKGLGTEAFF.

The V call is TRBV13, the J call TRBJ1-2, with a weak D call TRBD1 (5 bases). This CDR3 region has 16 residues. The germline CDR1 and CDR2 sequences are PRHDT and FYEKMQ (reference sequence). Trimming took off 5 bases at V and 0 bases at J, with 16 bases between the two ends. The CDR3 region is CASSPYDSEANYGYTF. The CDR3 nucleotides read TGTGCCAGCAGCCCTTACGACAGTGAAGCTAACTATGGCTACACCTTC.

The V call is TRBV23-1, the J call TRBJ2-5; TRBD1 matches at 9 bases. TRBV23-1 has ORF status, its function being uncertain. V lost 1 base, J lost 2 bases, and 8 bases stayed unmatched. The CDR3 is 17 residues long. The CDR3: CASSQLQGASSQETQYF. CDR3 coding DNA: TGCGCCAGCAGTCAATTACAGGGGGCGTCCTCTCAAGAGACCCAGTACTTC.

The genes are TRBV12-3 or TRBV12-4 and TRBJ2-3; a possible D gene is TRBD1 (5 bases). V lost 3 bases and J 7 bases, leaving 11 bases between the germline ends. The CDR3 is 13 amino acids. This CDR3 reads CASSLAGSYTQYF. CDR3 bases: TGTGCCAGCAGTTTGGCAGGGTCATATACGCAGTATTTT.

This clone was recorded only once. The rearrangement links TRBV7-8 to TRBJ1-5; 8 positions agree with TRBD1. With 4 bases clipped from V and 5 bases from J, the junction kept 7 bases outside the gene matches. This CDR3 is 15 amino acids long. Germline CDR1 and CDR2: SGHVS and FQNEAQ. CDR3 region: CASSSTTGVDQPQHF. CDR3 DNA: TGTGCCAGCAGCTCCACGACAGGGGTGGATCAGCCCCAGCATTTT.

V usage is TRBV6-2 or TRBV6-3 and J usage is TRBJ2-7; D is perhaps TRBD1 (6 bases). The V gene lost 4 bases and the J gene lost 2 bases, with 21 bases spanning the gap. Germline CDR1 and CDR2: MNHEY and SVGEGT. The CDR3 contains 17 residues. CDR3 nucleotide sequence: TGTGCCAGCAGTTGGGGATTACAGGGTCGCAGAACCTACGAGCAGTACTTC. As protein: CASSWGLQGRRTYEQYF.

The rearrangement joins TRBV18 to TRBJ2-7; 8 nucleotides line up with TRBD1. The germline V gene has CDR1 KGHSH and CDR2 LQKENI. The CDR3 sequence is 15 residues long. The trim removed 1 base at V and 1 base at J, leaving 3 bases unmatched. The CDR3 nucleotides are TGTGCCAGCTCACCACGGGACAGGTTATCCTACGAGCAGTACTTC. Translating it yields CASSPRDRLSYEQYF.

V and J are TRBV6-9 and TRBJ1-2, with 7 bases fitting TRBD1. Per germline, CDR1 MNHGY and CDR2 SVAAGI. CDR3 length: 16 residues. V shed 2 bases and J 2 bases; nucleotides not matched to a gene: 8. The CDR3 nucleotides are TGTGCCAGCAGTTATACGACAGGGCGAATGAACTATGGCTACACCTTC. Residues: CASSYTTGRMNYGYTF.

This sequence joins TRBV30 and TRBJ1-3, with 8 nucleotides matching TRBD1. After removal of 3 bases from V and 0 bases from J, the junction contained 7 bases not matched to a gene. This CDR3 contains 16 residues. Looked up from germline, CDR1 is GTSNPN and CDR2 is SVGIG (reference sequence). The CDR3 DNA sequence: TGTGCCTGGAGCGGGGACAGGAAATACTCTGGAAACACCATATATTTT. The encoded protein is CAWSGDRKYSGNTIYF.

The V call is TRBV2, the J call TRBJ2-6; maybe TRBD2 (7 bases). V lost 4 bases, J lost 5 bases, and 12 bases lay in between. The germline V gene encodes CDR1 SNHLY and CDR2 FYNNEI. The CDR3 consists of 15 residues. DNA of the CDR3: TGTGCCAGCAGTGGATGGGGGGGCAGGGCCAACGTCCTGACTTTC. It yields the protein CASSGWGGRANVLTF.

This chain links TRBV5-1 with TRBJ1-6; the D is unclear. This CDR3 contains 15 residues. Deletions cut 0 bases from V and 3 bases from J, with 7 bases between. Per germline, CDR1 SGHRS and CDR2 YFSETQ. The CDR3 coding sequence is TGCGCCAGCAGCTTGGGAGCAGGCTATAATTCACCCCTCCACTTT. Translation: CASSLGAGYNSPLHF.

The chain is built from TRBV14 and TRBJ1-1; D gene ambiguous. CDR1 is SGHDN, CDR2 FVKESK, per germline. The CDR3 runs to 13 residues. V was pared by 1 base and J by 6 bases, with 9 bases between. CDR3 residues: CASSQGVGAEAFF. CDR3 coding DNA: TGTGCCAGCAGCCAAGGGGTTGGAGCTGAAGCTTTCTTT.